This entry features one T cell receptor beta chain sequence. TCRdb's table, derived via immunoSEQ multiplex PCR, lists solely in-frame clones and lacks some. Here the sample spans about 250,000 clones, around 87% being singletons. This sample was included in a study of blood T cell repertoires in COVID-19. The germline V gene has CDR1 MNHEY and CDR2 SMNVEV (reference sequence). CDR3 length: 14 amino acids. V dropped 1 base and J dropped 7 bases, with 10 bases sitting between them. Sequencing used peripheral blood. This sequence originates from a woman aged 55 to 70 with COVID-19, enrolled during active disease. J is TRBJ2-2 and V is TRBV27; D is possibly TRBD2 (6 bases). CDR3 in amino acids: CASSLYIGSGELFF. The CDR3 DNA sequence: TGTGCCAGCAGTTTATACATCGGGAGCGGGGAGCTGTTTTTT.